This T cell receptor beta chain emerged from a study of shared clonotypes between healthy human individuals. Whole-study results and caveats: Shared clonotypes: roughly 4.7% naive CD4, around 3.5% naive CD8, around 2.2% memory CD4, 0.4% memory CD8. Sampling involved blood alone; tissue repertoires likely differ.

Unmatched junction bases numbered 7, after V lost 6 bases and J lost 1 base. The CDR3 length is 16 residues. CDR1 is MDHEN, CDR2 SYDVKM, per germline. In regard to this clone: Its target is not known.

Naive CD8 populations comprised CD45RO-negative cells positively selected for CCR7, excluding terminally differentiated effector memory CD45RA+ cells. The method was immunoSEQ multiplex PCR; TCRdb's version includes in-frame clones alone and lacks a portion of them. In the table there are about 800,000 clones, approximately 97% of which are singletons. The sample was naive CD8+ T cells sorted from blood. V gene TRBV28 combines with J gene TRBJ1-5; 9 bases are a match to TRBD1. The TCR originated in a young man in good health. In DNA form, the CDR3 reads TGTGCCAGCAGGAAAACCGGGACAGGGAGCAATCAGCCCCAGCATTTT. The encoded protein is CASRKTGTGSNQPQHF.